This is a list of T cell receptor beta chains from one sample in a study of CD8 T cells in ankylosing spondylitis. TCRdb re-called the 5' RACE reads with MiXCR, one entry per CDR3 protein. The table lists about 130,000 distinct CDR3 sequences, about 6.5% of them singletons, with 9.5% to 15% in the top ten. The sequencing input was blood, either unsorted or a sorted T cell fraction (not recorded which). The origin of the receptors is a male donor with ankylosing spondylitis or in good health (not recorded which). Each CDR3 is given with its conserved first and last residue. The D gene is left open where the match is weak. The size field is filled for only some rows; it gives once, few, many or a size class.

D gene: TRBD1
clone size: many
V gene: TRBV5-1
J gene: TRBJ2-1
CDR3 DNA: TGCGCCAGCAGCGACCGGGACAGGGGGCTCAATGAGCAGTTCTTC
CDR3 protein: CASSDRDRGLNEQFF

D gene: -
clone size: many
V gene: TRBV20-1
J gene: TRBJ2-2
CDR3 DNA: TGCAGTGCTAGCAGTGACAGTTACACCGGGGAGCTGTTTTTT
CDR3 protein: CSASSDSYTGELFF

D gene: TRBD1
clone size: many
V gene: TRBV5-1
J gene: TRBJ2-1
CDR3 DNA: TGCGCCAGCAGCTTCGGACAGGGGTACAATGAGCAGTTCTTC
CDR3 protein: CASSFGQGYNEQFF

D gene: TRBD1
clone size: many
V gene: TRBV29-1
J gene: TRBJ1-2
CDR3 DNA: TGCAGCGTTTCCACAGGGGGCAGCTACACCTTC
CDR3 protein: CSVSTGGSYTF

D gene: -
clone size: many
V gene: TRBV5-1
J gene: TRBJ2-5
CDR3 DNA: TGCGCCAGCAGCTTGGCTCCCGGCAGCCATCAAGAGACCCAGTACTTC
CDR3 protein: CASSLAPGSHQETQYF

D gene: -
clone size: many
V gene: TRBV18
J gene: TRBJ2-6
CDR3 DNA: TGTGCCAGCTCACCACCTGGCGACGTATCCCCTGGGGCCAACGTCCTGACTTTC
CDR3 protein: CASSPPGDVSPGANVLTF

D gene: -
clone size: many
V gene: TRBV2
J gene: TRBJ1-2
CDR3 DNA: TGTGCCAGCAGTGAGGTACAGCGATCTCACTATGGCTACACCTTC
CDR3 protein: CASSEVQRSHYGYTF

D gene: -
clone size: many
V gene: TRBV12-3/TRBV12-4
J gene: TRBJ1-6
CDR3 DNA: TGTGCCAGCAGTCCGGACGGTGATAATTCACCCCTCCACTTT
CDR3 protein: CASSPDGDNSPLHF

D gene: -
clone size: once
V gene: TRBV7-2
J gene: TRBJ2-1
CDR3 DNA: TGTGCCAGCAGCTTCTCTGGGAATAACAATGAGCAGTTCTTC
CDR3 protein: CASSFSGNNNEQFF

D gene: -
clone size: many
V gene: TRBV12-3/TRBV12-4
J gene: TRBJ2-7
CDR3 DNA: TGTGCCAGCGGTGGGACCGAAACCTACGAGCAGTACTTC
CDR3 protein: CASGGTETYEQYF

D gene: -
clone size: many
V gene: TRBV2
J gene: TRBJ1-5
CDR3 DNA: TGTGCCAGCAGTGTGAGGTCAGGTTCCAATCAGCCCCAGCATTTT
CDR3 protein: CASSVRSGSNQPQHF

D gene: -
clone size: many
V gene: TRBV12-3/TRBV12-4
J gene: TRBJ1-1
CDR3 DNA: TGTGCCAGCCCTTGGACGGAGAACACTGAAGCTTTCTTT
CDR3 protein: CASPWTENTEAFF

D gene: -
clone size: many
V gene: TRBV12-3/TRBV12-4
J gene: TRBJ2-5
CDR3 DNA: TGTGCCAGCAGTTTAGGACAAGCGCAAGAGACCCAGTACTTC
CDR3 protein: CASSLGQAQETQYF

D gene: TRBD1
clone size: few
V gene: TRBV7-2
J gene: TRBJ1-2
CDR3 DNA: TGTGCCAGCAGCTTAGGGGGACAGGGATTCTATGGCTACACCTTC
CDR3 protein: CASSLGGQGFYGYTF

D gene: TRBD1
clone size: few
V gene: TRBV7-2
J gene: TRBJ2-7
CDR3 DNA: TGTGCCAGCAGCCCCGGACAGGGGGTCTACGAGCAGTACTTC
CDR3 protein: CASSPGQGVYEQYF

D gene: -
clone size: many
V gene: TRBV5-1
J gene: TRBJ2-7
CDR3 DNA: TGCGCCAGCAGCTTGGGCCCGGCAGGGAACAAGCAGTACTTC
CDR3 protein: CASSLGPAGNKQYF

D gene: TRBD2
clone size: many
V gene: TRBV6-1
J gene: TRBJ2-1
CDR3 DNA: TGTGCCAGCAGCCGAAGGACTAGCGGTTCCTACAATGAGCAGTTCTTC
CDR3 protein: CASSRRTSGSYNEQFF

D gene: -
clone size: many
V gene: TRBV5-1
J gene: TRBJ2-2
CDR3 DNA: TGCGCCAGCAGCCCGGGGGCTACGAACACCGGGGAGCTGTTTTTT
CDR3 protein: CASSPGATNTGELFF

D gene: -
clone size: -
V gene: TRBV14
J gene: TRBJ1-1
CDR3 DNA: TGTGCCAGCAGCCAGAGCCTTGAAGCTTTCTTT
CDR3 protein: CASSQSLEAFF

D gene: TRBD2
clone size: many
V gene: TRBV29-1
J gene: TRBJ2-3
CDR3 DNA: TGCAGCGTTGAGCGGACTAGCGAAAACACAGATACGCAGTATTTT
CDR3 protein: CSVERTSENTDTQYF

D gene: -
clone size: many
V gene: TRBV19
J gene: TRBJ2-1
CDR3 DNA: TGTGCCAGTAGTCTGACAGGGGCGGGGGATGAGCAGTTCTTC
CDR3 protein: CASSLTGAGDEQFF

D gene: -
clone size: many
V gene: TRBV14
J gene: TRBJ2-2
CDR3 DNA: TGTGCCAGCAGCCGCGGACGGACGAACACCGGGGAGCTGTTTTTT
CDR3 protein: CASSRGRTNTGELFF

D gene: -
clone size: -
V gene: TRBV20-1
J gene: TRBJ2-3
CDR3 DNA: TGCAGTGCTAGAGCAGACGCATATACGCAGTATTTT
CDR3 protein: CSARADAYTQYF

D gene: TRBD2
clone size: -
V gene: TRBV5-1
J gene: TRBJ2-5
CDR3 DNA: TGCGCCAGCAGCCAGGAACTAGCGGCGCACCTAGAGACCCAGTACTTC
CDR3 protein: CASSQELAAHLETQYF

D gene: -
clone size: many
V gene: TRBV6-2/TRBV6-3
J gene: TRBJ2-3
CDR3 DNA: TGTGCCAGCAGTTACTTGGATACGCAGTATTTT
CDR3 protein: CASSYLDTQYF

D gene: -
clone size: many
V gene: TRBV5-1
J gene: TRBJ2-1
CDR3 DNA: TGCGCCAGCAGCCCAGAAGCCAGCTCCTACAATGAGCAGTTCTTC
CDR3 protein: CASSPEASSYNEQFF

D gene: TRBD2
clone size: many
V gene: TRBV9
J gene: TRBJ2-7
CDR3 DNA: TGTGCCAGCAGTCGTGGGAGCGGGGGGTACGAGCAGTACTTC
CDR3 protein: CASSRGSGGYEQYF

D gene: -
clone size: few
V gene: TRBV11-2
J gene: TRBJ2-1
CDR3 DNA: TGTGCCAGCACCCCTGGGTTCTCCTACAATGAGCAGTTCTTC
CDR3 protein: CASTPGFSYNEQFF

D gene: -
clone size: many
V gene: TRBV5-1
J gene: TRBJ2-2
CDR3 DNA: TGCGCCAGCAGTGAAGGGAACACCGGGGAGCTGTTTTTT
CDR3 protein: CASSEGNTGELFF

D gene: TRBD2
clone size: many
V gene: TRBV20-1
J gene: TRBJ2-5
CDR3 DNA: TGCAGTGCTAGTGGGACTAGCGGGGCGGAGACCCAGTACTTC
CDR3 protein: CSASGTSGAETQYF